These T cell receptor beta chains were read from a single sample in a study of cytomegalovirus exposure and HLA in healthy donors. Profiled with immunoSEQ multiplex PCR; TCRdb holds only in-frame clones, not every one. The sample lists 25,000 or so clones; nearly 80% were seen once. Source material: PBMCs. The receptor set was obtained from a male donor in good health and CMV-seronegative. The CDR3 runs from the conserved cysteine through the conserved F or W. D genes are given only for firm matches. Clone size is not always given. Where it is, it says once, few, many or a class for expanded clones.

d_gene: .
abundance: few
v_gene: TRBV28
j_gene: TRBJ1-1
CDR3nt: TGTGCCAGCAGTTACGGGGGCACTGAAGCTTTCTTT
CDR3aa: CASSYGGTEAFF

d_gene: .
abundance: .
v_gene: TRBV15
j_gene: TRBJ1-6
CDR3nt: TGTGCCACCAGCAGAGAAGCGGAATCACCCCTCCACTTT
CDR3aa: CATSREAESPLHF

d_gene: .
abundance: few
v_gene: TRBV4-3
j_gene: TRBJ1-1
CDR3nt: TGCGCCAGCAGCCCCCGCCGGGTGGACACTGAAGCTTTCTTT
CDR3aa: CASSPRRVDTEAFF

d_gene: TRBD1
abundance: .
v_gene: TRBV28
j_gene: TRBJ1-5
CDR3nt: TGTGCCAGCGGACCTACAGGGGGCTTTAATCAGCCCCAGCATTTT
CDR3aa: CASGPTGGFNQPQHF

d_gene: .
abundance: .
v_gene: TRBV18
j_gene: TRBJ1-4
CDR3nt: TGTGCCAGCTCACCGTCAATGCCCGGAGGGAATGAAAAACTGTTTTTT
CDR3aa: CASSPSMPGGNEKLFF

d_gene: TRBD1
abundance: .
v_gene: TRBV9
j_gene: TRBJ2-2
CDR3nt: TGTGCCAGCAGCGAGCCCAGACAGGGGGAAGGCGGGGAGCTGTTTTTT
CDR3aa: CASSEPRQGEGGELFF

d_gene: TRBD1
abundance: .
v_gene: TRBV5-4
j_gene: TRBJ2-7
CDR3nt: TGTGCCAGCAGCTTGGGACAGGGGAGCTACGAGCAGTACTTC
CDR3aa: CASSLGQGSYEQYF

d_gene: .
abundance: .
v_gene: TRBV20-1
j_gene: TRBJ1-2
CDR3nt: TGCAGTGCCCTGAGCGACTATGGCTACACCTTC
CDR3aa: CSALSDYGYTF

d_gene: .
abundance: .
v_gene: TRBV6-4
j_gene: TRBJ2-2
CDR3nt: TGTGCCAGCCCTATTTTGCAGACTAACACCGGGGAGCTGTTTTTT
CDR3aa: CASPILQTNTGELFF

d_gene: .
abundance: few
v_gene: TRBV29-1
j_gene: TRBJ2-7
CDR3nt: TGCAGCGTTGGGGGGGGCGGCTACGAGCAGTACTTC
CDR3aa: CSVGGGGYEQYF

d_gene: .
abundance: .
v_gene: TRBV5-1
j_gene: TRBJ2-7
CDR3nt: TGCGCCAGCAGCTTGGCCCCGGACACTTCCTACGAGCAGTACTTC
CDR3aa: CASSLAPDTSYEQYF

d_gene: TRBD2
abundance: .
v_gene: TRBV7-8
j_gene: TRBJ2-1
CDR3nt: TGTGCCAGCAGCTTGGGAGGGATTCCCAATGAGCAGTTCTTC
CDR3aa: CASSLGGIPNEQFF

d_gene: .
abundance: .
v_gene: TRBV15
j_gene: TRBJ1-3
CDR3nt: TGTGCCACCAGCAGAGATCAGGGCGTTAGCGGAAACACCATATATTTT
CDR3aa: CATSRDQGVSGNTIYF

d_gene: TRBD1
abundance: .
v_gene: TRBV4-2
j_gene: TRBJ2-6
CDR3nt: TGTGCCAGCAGCCAAGGGACCCCAGGAGGGACAGGGGCTGGGGCCAACGTCCTGACTTTC
CDR3aa: CASSQGTPGGTGAGANVLTF

d_gene: TRBD2
abundance: .
v_gene: TRBV11-2
j_gene: TRBJ2-7
CDR3nt: TGTGCCAGCAGCCCCTTTCGGGGGGACTTGTCGCAGTACTTC
CDR3aa: CASSPFRGDLSQYF

d_gene: .
abundance: .
v_gene: TRBV7-9
j_gene: TRBJ1-5
CDR3nt: TGTGCCAGCAGCCCCCCCCAGGGGAATCCCTCCAATCAGCCCCAGCATTTT
CDR3aa: CASSPPQGNPSNQPQHF

d_gene: TRBD2
abundance: .
v_gene: TRBV7-9
j_gene: TRBJ2-7
CDR3nt: TGTTCCAGCAGCTTCCCCCCAGCGGGGATTTCTGAGCAGTACTTC
CDR3aa: CSSSFPPAGISEQYF

d_gene: TRBD2
abundance: .
v_gene: TRBV10-3
j_gene: TRBJ2-3
CDR3nt: TGTGCCATCAGTGAGTCGACTAGCGGGAACACAGATACGCAGTATTTT
CDR3aa: CAISESTSGNTDTQYF

d_gene: .
abundance: few
v_gene: TRBV4-1
j_gene: TRBJ1-1
CDR3nt: TGCGCCAGCAGCCAAGAGCGGCAGGGGATCACTGAAGCTTTCTTT
CDR3aa: CASSQERQGITEAFF

d_gene: .
abundance: .
v_gene: TRBV5-4
j_gene: TRBJ2-2
CDR3nt: TGTGCCAGCAGCTTGAATCTGGGGGCCAACACCGGGGAGCTGTTTTTT
CDR3aa: CASSLNLGANTGELFF

d_gene: TRBD1
abundance: .
v_gene: TRBV4-2
j_gene: TRBJ1-1
CDR3nt: TGTGCCAGCAGCCGAGGAAGCAGAGGGGGCGACACTGAAGCTTTCTTT
CDR3aa: CASSRGSRGGDTEAFF

d_gene: .
abundance: .
v_gene: TRBV6-5
j_gene: TRBJ2-5
CDR3nt: TGTGCCAGCAGACAGGGATTTGTGGAGACCCAGTACTTC
CDR3aa: CASRQGFVETQYF